A selection of T cell receptor beta chains follows, all from one sample in a study of cytomegalovirus exposure and HLA in healthy donors. Measured with immunoSEQ multiplex PCR; TCRdb has only the in-frame clones, and not every one. Of under 200,000 clones detected, 75% to 95% appear once; the ten largest clones hold roughly 3%. The sequencing input was PBMCs. Every receptor here comes from a young woman in good health and CMV-seropositive. CDR3s include the opening cysteine and the closing phenylalanine or tryptophan. The D gene is left open where the match is weak.

d_call: .
j_call: TRBJ2-3
v_call: TRBV5-1
cdr3_length: 13
cdr3_nt: TGCGCCAGCAGCCCTCCCGGGGCAGATACGCAGTATTTT
cdr3_aa: CASSPPGADTQYF

d_call: .
j_call: TRBJ1-5
v_call: TRBV19
cdr3_length: 13
cdr3_nt: TGTGCCAGTAGGGACTGGAGGGATCAGCCCCAGCATTTT
cdr3_aa: CASRDWRDQPQHF

d_call: TRBD1
j_call: TRBJ1-2
v_call: TRBV6-5
cdr3_length: 14
cdr3_nt: TGTGCCAGCAGGACAGGGACCCTTAACTATGGCTACACCTTC
cdr3_aa: CASRTGTLNYGYTF

d_call: TRBD1
j_call: TRBJ1-2
v_call: TRBV5-4
cdr3_length: 16
cdr3_nt: TGTGCCAGCAGCTCATCCCGGGACAGAAGTAACTATGGCTACACCTTC
cdr3_aa: CASSSSRDRSNYGYTF

d_call: TRBD1
j_call: TRBJ1-4
v_call: TRBV19
cdr3_length: 15
cdr3_nt: TGTGCCAGTAGCCAAACCGGGACAGTTAATGAAAAACTGTTTTTT
cdr3_aa: CASSQTGTVNEKLFF

d_call: TRBD1
j_call: TRBJ2-7
v_call: TRBV5-1
cdr3_length: 15
cdr3_nt: TGCGCCAGCAGTCAGGCCGGGACAGGGCAGATGGAGCAGTACTTC
cdr3_aa: CASSQAGTGQMEQYF

d_call: TRBD1
j_call: TRBJ2-2
v_call: TRBV28
cdr3_length: 14
cdr3_nt: TGTGCCAGCAGCCCAGGGGGCTACACCGGGGAGCTGTTTTTT
cdr3_aa: CASSPGGYTGELFF

d_call: TRBD1
j_call: TRBJ2-7
v_call: TRBV5-4
cdr3_length: 13
cdr3_nt: TGTGCCAGCAGCGGGGGACAGACCTACGAGCAGTACTTC
cdr3_aa: CASSGGQTYEQYF

d_call: TRBD1
j_call: TRBJ2-5
v_call: TRBV9
cdr3_length: 17
cdr3_nt: TGTGCCAGCAGCCGGACAGGGGGCTCAAGCGACCAAGAGACCCAGTACTTC
cdr3_aa: CASSRTGGSSDQETQYF

d_call: .
j_call: TRBJ2-5
v_call: TRBV29-1
cdr3_length: 10
cdr3_nt: TGCAGCGTTGACGTCGAGACCCAGTACTTC
cdr3_aa: CSVDVETQYF

d_call: TRBD1
j_call: TRBJ2-1
v_call: TRBV7-9
cdr3_length: 14
cdr3_nt: TGTGCCAGCAGCACCCGGGACAGGATCTATGAGCAGTTCTTC
cdr3_aa: CASSTRDRIYEQFF

d_call: .
j_call: TRBJ2-2
v_call: TRBV7-7
cdr3_length: 13
cdr3_nt: TGTGCCAGCAGCCCTCAGGACACCGGGGAGCTGTTTTTT
cdr3_aa: CASSPQDTGELFF

d_call: TRBD2
j_call: TRBJ2-1
v_call: TRBV28
cdr3_length: 16
cdr3_nt: TGTGCCAGCAGTGCCACTAGCGGTAGCTCCTACAATGAGCAGTTCTTC
cdr3_aa: CASSATSGSSYNEQFF

d_call: .
j_call: TRBJ2-7
v_call: TRBV4-1
cdr3_length: 16
cdr3_nt: TGCGCCAGCAGCCAAGATTGGGGTGCCCGGGGGTACGAGCAGTACTTC
cdr3_aa: CASSQDWGARGYEQYF

d_call: .
j_call: TRBJ1-2
v_call: TRBV5-4
cdr3_length: 14
cdr3_nt: TGTGCCAGCAGCTTTTTAGGGGATAGCTATGGCTACACCTTC
cdr3_aa: CASSFLGDSYGYTF

d_call: .
j_call: TRBJ1-1
v_call: TRBV19
cdr3_length: 19
cdr3_nt: TGTGCCAGTAGAATTGGGCCCAAGGTCGGACATGGGGAGAACACTGAAGCTTTCTTT
cdr3_aa: CASRIGPKVGHGENTEAFF

d_call: TRBD1
j_call: TRBJ2-1
v_call: TRBV12-5
cdr3_length: 16
cdr3_nt: TGTGCTAGTGGTTTGCCACCGGGACAGGGGACGAATGAGCAGTTCTTC
cdr3_aa: CASGLPPGQGTNEQFF

d_call: TRBD2
j_call: TRBJ2-3
v_call: TRBV19
cdr3_length: 14
cdr3_nt: TGTGCCAGTAGGACTAGCGGGAGCACAGATACGCAGTATTTT
cdr3_aa: CASRTSGSTDTQYF

d_call: TRBD1
j_call: TRBJ1-6
v_call: TRBV7-9
cdr3_length: 15
cdr3_nt: TGTGCCAGCAGCCCTGGGGACAGGGGAGGATCACCCCTCCACTTT
cdr3_aa: CASSPGDRGGSPLHF